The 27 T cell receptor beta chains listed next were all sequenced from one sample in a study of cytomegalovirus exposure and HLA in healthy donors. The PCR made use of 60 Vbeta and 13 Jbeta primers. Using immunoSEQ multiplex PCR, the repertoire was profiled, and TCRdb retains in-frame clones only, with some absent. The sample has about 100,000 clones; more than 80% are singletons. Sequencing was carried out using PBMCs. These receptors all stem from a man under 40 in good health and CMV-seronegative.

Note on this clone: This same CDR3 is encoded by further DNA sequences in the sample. The CDR3 spells CASSPGTATYEQYF. Written as DNA, the CDR3 is TGTGCCAGCTCCCCCGGGACAGCTACCTACGAGCAGTACTTC. The rearrangement links TRBV18 to TRBJ2-7; 7 nucleotides line up with TRBD1. CDR1 is KGHSH and CDR2 is LQKENI in the germline V gene. Trimming took 6 bases from V and 2 from J; bases not matched to a gene: 7. This CDR3 has 14 residues.

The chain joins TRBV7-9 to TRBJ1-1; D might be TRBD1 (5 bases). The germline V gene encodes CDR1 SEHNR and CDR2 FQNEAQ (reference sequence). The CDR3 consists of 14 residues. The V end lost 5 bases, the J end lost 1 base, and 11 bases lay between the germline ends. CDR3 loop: CASSHGHTNTEAFF. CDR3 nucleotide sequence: TGTGCCAGCAGCCACGGACATACGAACACTGAAGCTTTCTTT.

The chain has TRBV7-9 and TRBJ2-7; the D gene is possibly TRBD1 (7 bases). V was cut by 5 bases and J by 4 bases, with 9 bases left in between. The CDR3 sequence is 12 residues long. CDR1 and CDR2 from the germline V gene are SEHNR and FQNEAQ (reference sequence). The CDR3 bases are TGTGCCAGCAGCCCAGGGGGGTACGAGCAGTACTTC. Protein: CASSPGGYEQYF.

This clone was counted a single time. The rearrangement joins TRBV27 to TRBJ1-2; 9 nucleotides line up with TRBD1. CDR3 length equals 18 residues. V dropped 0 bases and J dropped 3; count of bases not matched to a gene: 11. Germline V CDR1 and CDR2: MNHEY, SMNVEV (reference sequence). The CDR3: CASSLSIFSGQGYYGYTF. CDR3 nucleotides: TGTGCCAGCAGTTTATCGATATTTTCGGGACAGGGTTACTATGGCTACACCTTC.

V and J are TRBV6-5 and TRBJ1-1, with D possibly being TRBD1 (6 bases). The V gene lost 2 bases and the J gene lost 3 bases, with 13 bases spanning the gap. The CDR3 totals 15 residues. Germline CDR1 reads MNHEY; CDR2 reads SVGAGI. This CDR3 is CASSYQGMAYTEAFF. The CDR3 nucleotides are TGTGCCAGCAGTTACCAGGGGATGGCCTACACTGAAGCTTTCTTT.

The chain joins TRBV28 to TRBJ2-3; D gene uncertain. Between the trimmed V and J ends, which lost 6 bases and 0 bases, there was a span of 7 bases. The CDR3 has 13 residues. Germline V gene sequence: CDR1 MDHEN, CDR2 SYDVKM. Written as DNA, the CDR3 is TGTGCCAGCAGCCTAACTAGCACAGATACGCAGTATTTT. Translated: CASSLTSTDTQYF.

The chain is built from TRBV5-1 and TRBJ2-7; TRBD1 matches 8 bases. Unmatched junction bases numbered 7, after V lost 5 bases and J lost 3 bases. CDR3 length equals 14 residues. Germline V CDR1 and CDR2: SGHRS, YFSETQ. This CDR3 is CASRPGDRRYEQYF. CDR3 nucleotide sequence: TGCGCCAGCAGGCCAGGGGACAGGCGCTACGAGCAGTACTTC.

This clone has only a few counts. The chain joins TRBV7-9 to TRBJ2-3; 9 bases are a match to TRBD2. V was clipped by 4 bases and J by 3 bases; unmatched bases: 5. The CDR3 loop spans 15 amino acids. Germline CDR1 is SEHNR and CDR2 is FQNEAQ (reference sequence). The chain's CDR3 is CASSSLAGETDTQYF. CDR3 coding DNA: TGTGCCAGCAGCTCTTTAGCGGGGGAGACAGATACGCAGTATTTT.

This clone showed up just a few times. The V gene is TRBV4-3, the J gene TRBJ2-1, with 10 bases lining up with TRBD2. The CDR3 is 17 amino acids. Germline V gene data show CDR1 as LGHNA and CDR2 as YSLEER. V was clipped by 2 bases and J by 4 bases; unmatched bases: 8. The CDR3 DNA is TGCGCCAGCAGCCAAACTTACGGACTAGCGGATTACAATGAGCAGTTCTTC. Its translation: CASSQTYGLADYNEQFF.

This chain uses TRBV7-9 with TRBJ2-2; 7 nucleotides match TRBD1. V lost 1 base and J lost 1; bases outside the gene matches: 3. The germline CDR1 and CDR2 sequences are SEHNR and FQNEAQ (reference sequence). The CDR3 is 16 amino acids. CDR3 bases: TGTGCCAGCAGCTTAGTGGGGACAGAGAACACCGGGGAGCTGTTTTTT. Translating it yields CASSLVGTENTGELFF.

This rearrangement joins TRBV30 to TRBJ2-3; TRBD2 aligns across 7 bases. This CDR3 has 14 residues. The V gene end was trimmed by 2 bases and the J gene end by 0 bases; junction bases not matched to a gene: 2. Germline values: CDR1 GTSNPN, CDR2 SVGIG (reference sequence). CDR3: CAWSIGGSTDTQYF. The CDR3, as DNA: TGTGCCTGGAGTATCGGGGGGAGCACAGATACGCAGTATTTT.

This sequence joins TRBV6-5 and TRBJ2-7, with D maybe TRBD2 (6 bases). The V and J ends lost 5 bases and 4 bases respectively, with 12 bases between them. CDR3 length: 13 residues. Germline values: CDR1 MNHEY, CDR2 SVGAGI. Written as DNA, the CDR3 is TGTGCCAGCAGTCGGAATGGAGGGTACGAGCAGTACTTC. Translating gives CASSRNGGYEQYF.

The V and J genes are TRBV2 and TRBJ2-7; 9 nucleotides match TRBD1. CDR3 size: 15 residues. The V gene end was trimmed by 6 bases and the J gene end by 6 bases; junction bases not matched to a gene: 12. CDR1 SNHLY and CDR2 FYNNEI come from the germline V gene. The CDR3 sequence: CASRYGRDRALEQYF. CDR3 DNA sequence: TGTGCCAGCAGATACGGCCGGGACAGGGCCCTCGAGCAGTACTTC.

CDR3 DNA sequence: TGTGCCAGCAGCCAAGATGGACTAGCGGGGCTCAATGAGCAGTTCTTC. Residues: CASSQDGLAGLNEQFF. J is TRBJ2-1 and V is TRBV4-2; 12 positions agree with TRBD2. Germline V gives CDR1 LGHNA, CDR2 YNFKEQ. The ends lost 0 bases at V and 6 bases at J; junction bases unmatched: 3. This CDR3 has 16 residues.

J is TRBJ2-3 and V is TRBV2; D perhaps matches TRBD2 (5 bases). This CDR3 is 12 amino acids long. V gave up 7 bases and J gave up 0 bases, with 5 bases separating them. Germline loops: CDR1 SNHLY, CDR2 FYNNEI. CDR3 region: CASIASTDTQYF. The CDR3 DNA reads TGTGCCAGCATAGCGAGCACAGATACGCAGTATTTT.

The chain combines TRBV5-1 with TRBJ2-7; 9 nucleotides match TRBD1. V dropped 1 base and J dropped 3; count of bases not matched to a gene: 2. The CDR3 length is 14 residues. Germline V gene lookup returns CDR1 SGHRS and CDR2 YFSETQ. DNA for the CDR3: TGCGCCAGCAGCTTGCTGGGACAGGGCTACGAGCAGTACTTC. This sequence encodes CASSLLGQGYEQYF.

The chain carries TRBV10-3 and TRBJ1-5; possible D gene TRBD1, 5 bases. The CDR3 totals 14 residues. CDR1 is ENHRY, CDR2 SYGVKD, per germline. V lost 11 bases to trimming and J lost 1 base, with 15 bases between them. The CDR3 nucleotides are TGTGCCTCATCTAGGGGTGAGAGCAATCAGCCCCAGCATTTT. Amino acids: CASSRGESNQPQHF.

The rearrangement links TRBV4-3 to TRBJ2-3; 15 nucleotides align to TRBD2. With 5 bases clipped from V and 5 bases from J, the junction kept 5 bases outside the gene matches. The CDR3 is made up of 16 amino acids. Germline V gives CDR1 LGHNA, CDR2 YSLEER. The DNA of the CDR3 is TGCGCCAGCAGCTTCGGACTAGCGGGAGGGCGAGATACGCAGTATTTT. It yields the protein CASSFGLAGGRDTQYF.

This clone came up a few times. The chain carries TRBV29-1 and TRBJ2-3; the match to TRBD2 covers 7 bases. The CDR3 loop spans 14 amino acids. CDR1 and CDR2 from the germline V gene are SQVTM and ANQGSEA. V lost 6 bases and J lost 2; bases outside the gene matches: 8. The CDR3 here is CSVTSSGYTDTQYF. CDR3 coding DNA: TGCAGCGTAACCTCTAGCGGCTACACAGATACGCAGTATTTT.

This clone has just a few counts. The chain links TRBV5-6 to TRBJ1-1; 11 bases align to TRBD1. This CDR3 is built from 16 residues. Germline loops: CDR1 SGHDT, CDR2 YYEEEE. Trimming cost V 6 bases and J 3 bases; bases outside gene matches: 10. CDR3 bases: TGTGCCAGCACTAGGACAGGGGGCCTTTCCGACACTGAAGCTTTCTTT. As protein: CASTRTGGLSDTEAFF.

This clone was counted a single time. Here the CDR3 reads CASSPNRAQPQHF. Written as DNA, the CDR3 is TGTGCCAGCAGCCCAAACAGGGCCCAGCCCCAGCATTTT. This chain uses TRBV6-5 with TRBJ1-5; D might be TRBD1 (6 bases). This CDR3 has 13 residues. CDR1 and CDR2 (germline): MNHEY, SVGAGI. V was trimmed by 6 bases and J by 7 bases, leaving 13 bases between them.

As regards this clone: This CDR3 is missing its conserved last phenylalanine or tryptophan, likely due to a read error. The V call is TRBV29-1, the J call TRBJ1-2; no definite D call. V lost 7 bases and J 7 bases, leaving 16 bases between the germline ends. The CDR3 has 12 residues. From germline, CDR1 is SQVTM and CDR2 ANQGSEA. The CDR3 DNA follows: TGCAGCGCGGTCGGGGTGGAGGGTGGCTACACCCTC. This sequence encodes CSAVGVEGGYTL.

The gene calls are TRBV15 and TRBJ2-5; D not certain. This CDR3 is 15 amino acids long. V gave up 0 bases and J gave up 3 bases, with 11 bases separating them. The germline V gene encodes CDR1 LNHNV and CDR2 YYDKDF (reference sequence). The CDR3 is CATSRDQIAKETQYF. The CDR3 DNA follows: TGTGCCACCAGCAGAGATCAGATAGCCAAAGAGACCCAGTACTTC.

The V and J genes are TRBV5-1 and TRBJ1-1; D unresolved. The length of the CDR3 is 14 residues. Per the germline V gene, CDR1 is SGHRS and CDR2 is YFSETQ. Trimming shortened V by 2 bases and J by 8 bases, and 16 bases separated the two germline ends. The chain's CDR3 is CASSLPTQKAEAFF. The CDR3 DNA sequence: TGCGCCAGCAGCTTACCGACACAAAAAGCAGAAGCTTTCTTT.

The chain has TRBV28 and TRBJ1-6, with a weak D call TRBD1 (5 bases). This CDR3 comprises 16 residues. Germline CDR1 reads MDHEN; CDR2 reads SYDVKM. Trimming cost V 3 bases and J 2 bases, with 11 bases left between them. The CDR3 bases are TGTGCCAGCAGTTTTCTGGGGGGACCCTATAATTCACCCCTCCACTTT. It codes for CASSFLGGPYNSPLHF.

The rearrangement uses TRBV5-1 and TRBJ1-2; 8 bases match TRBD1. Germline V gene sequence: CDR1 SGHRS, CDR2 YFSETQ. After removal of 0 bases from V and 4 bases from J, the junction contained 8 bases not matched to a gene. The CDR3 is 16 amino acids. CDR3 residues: CASSLDRPGQAYGYTF. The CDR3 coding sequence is TGCGCCAGCAGCTTGGATAGACCGGGACAGGCCTATGGCTACACCTTC. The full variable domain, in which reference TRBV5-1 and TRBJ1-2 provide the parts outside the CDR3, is KAGVTQTPRYLIKTRGQQVTLSCSPISGHRSVSWYQQTPGQGLQFLFEYFSETQRNKGNFPGRFSGRQFSNSRSEMNVSTLELGDSALYLCASSLDRPGQAYGYTFGSGTRLTVV.

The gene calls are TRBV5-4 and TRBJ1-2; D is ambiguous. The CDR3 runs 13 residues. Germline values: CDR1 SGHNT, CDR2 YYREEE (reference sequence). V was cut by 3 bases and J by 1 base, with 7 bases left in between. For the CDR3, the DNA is TGTGCCAGCAGCTCTCGGGGTAACTATGGCTACACCTTC. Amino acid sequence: CASSSRGNYGYTF.